This TCR beta chain was observed in a study of CD8+CD57+ T cells in acquired aplastic anemia. In regard to this clonotype: Its target is unknown. Because it lacks the conserved phenylalanine or tryptophan at the end, this CDR3 is likely a read error.

Researchers used genomic DNA as the template to profile TCR beta VDJ and CDR3. One entry per CDR3 protein, called by TCRdb with MiXCR from the reads. The repertoire holds 400,000 to 600,000 distinct CDR3 sequences, with around 30% as singletons. All sequencing subjects had displayed CD8+CD57+ cell expansion on flow cytometry. Diagnosis of severe acquired aplastic anemia applied to all patients. The CDR3 covers 15 residues. Germline CDR1 is MGHDK and CDR2 is SYGVNS. V was cut by 5 bases and J by 1 base, with 14 bases left in between. General study results and limits: The same twenty-nine CD8+ CDR3 sequences occurred in patients and in controls.

This receptor was identified in a human donor with aplastic anemia. This chain joins TRBV25-1 and TRBJ1-2, with D maybe TRBD1 (5 bases). Sequenced sample: sorted CD4+, CD8+, or CD8+CD57+ T cells (not recorded which) from PBMCs. The CDR3 reads CASSPHRTHNYGYTL. In DNA, the CDR3 is TGTGCCAGCAGTCCCCACAGGACCCATAACTATGGCTACACCCTC.